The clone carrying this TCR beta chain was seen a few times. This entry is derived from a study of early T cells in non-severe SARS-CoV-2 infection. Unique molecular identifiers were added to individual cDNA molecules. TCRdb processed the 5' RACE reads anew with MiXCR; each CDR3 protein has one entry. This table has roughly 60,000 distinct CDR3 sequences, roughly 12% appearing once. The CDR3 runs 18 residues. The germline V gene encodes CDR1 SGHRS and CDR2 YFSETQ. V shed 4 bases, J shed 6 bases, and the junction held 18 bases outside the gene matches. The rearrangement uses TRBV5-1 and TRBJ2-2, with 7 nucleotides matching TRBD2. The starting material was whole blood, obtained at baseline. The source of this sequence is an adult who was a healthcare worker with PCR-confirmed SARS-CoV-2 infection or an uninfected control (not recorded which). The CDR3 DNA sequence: TGCGCCAGCAGCCTGCGGTTCCAGGGAGGGGTTCGCGCCGGGGAGCTGTTTTTT. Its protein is CASSLRFQGGVRAGELFF.